This TCR beta chain was documented in a study of vaccination effects on CD4 cells after COVID-19. Study information: Ahead of sequencing, the ViraFEST assay grew antigen-specific CD4+ T cells using viral peptide pools. Cultures used 2 million or so PBMC per well, approximately 9.5 IU/ml IL-2 and roughly 10 ug/ml peptides.

The culture ran for around nine days before CD4+ T cells were isolated. A half-medium replacement with IL-2 medium was carried out on days 3 and 7. The V gene lost 1 base and the J gene lost 1 base, with 4 bases spanning the gap. This CDR3 region has 13 residues. From germline, CDR1 is KGHSH and CDR2 LQKENI. Clones were read by immunoSEQ multiplex PCR, and TCRdb kept only the in-frame ones, dropping some. This sample yields some 50,000 clones, of which 65% to 80% are seen a single time; roughly 5.5% belongs to the top ten. Remarks on this clone: Its antigen remains unidentified.

This chain connects TRBV18 to TRBJ1-2; D is ambiguous. The sample in question was CD4+ T cells from PBMCs cultured without peptide, obtained before COVID-19 vaccination. The clonotype originates from a human donor who received a COVID-19 vaccine. The DNA for the CDR3 is TGTGCCAGCTCACCACAGTTTAACTATGGCTACACCTTC. It codes for CASSPQFNYGYTF.